This T cell receptor beta chain was identified during a study of T-cell memory formation after mild COVID-19. The CDR3 extends over 15 amino acids. V shed 6 bases and J 3 bases; nucleotides not matched to a gene: 8. Looked up from germline, CDR1 is MNHEY and CDR2 is SVGAGI. TCRdb analysed the 5' RACE reads with MiXCR anew, one entry per CDR3 protein. The sample includes hundreds of thousands of distinct CDR3 sequences, roughly a fifth of them seen just once. The genes are TRBV6-5 and TRBJ2-7, with 10 bases that match TRBD1. The specimen sequenced was PBMCs or a T cell subset sorted from them (not recorded which). This sequence was found in a young man who had mild COVID-19 (a few samples of this study predate the infection). Cell type and time point are not known. The CDR3 DNA reads TGTGCCAGCAGCCCTGACAGGGGGCAGAACTACGAGCAGTACTTC. Protein product: CASSPDRGQNYEQYF.